Each of the 19 T cell receptor beta chains below was sequenced from the same sample in a study of shared clonotypes between healthy human individuals. The method was immunoSEQ multiplex PCR; TCRdb's version includes in-frame clones alone and lacks a portion of them. This sample has more than 500,000 clones, with roughly 95% found just once. Positive CCR7 selection of CD45RO-negative cells yielded the naive CD8 cells, and terminally differentiated effector memory CD45RA+ cells were excluded. Sequencing was done on a sample of naive CD8+ T cells sorted from blood. The receptors were gathered from a woman in her thirties in good health.

This chain links TRBV25-1 with TRBJ1-4, with D perhaps matching TRBD1 (5 bases). CDR1 is MGHDK, CDR2 SYGVNS, per germline. The CDR3 has 15 residues. V lost 1 base and J 5 bases, leaving 11 bases between the germline ends. CDR3 sequence (DNA): TGTGCCAGCAGTGAATTGGGACCGAAGAATGAAAAACTGTTTTTT. Residues: CASSELGPKNEKLFF.

The chain is built from TRBV27 and TRBJ1-4, with D unclear. The CDR3 is 13 amino acids. Trimming removed 6 bases at V and 4 bases at J, with 9 bases between. The V gene's germline CDR1 is MNHEY and CDR2 SMNVEV (reference sequence). CDR3 nucleotides: TGTGCCAGCAGAAATTGGGTTAATGAAAAACTGTTTTTT. This sequence encodes CASRNWVNEKLFF.

The chain has TRBV11-2 and TRBJ2-1; tentatively, D is TRBD2 (5 bases). Trimming took off 0 bases at V and 9 bases at J, with 15 bases between the two ends. Germline V gives CDR1 SGHAT, CDR2 FQNNGV. The CDR3 covers 15 residues. The CDR3 nucleotides read TGTGCCAGCAGCTTAGATTTCGGGGTCGTGATTGAGCAGTTCTTC. It is translated as CASSLDFGVVIEQFF.

This chain uses TRBV9 with TRBJ2-7, with 7 bases fitting TRBD1. The germline V gene has CDR1 SGDLS and CDR2 YYNGEE. CDR3 length: 17 amino acids. V was pared by 0 bases and J by 0 bases, with 9 bases of the junction left unmatched. The CDR3 DNA is TGTGCCAGCAGCGTAGATGGGACAGACCCTACCTCCTACGAGCAGTACTTC. Its protein product is CASSVDGTDPTSYEQYF.

As concerns this clone: This sample also contains other DNA sequences that code for the same CDR3. V and J are TRBV6-5 and TRBJ1-2; D ambiguous. The germline V gene encodes CDR1 MNHEY and CDR2 SVGAGI. V was shortened by 2 bases and J by 2 bases, with 6 bases between the two germline ends. The CDR3 loop spans 13 amino acids. The CDR3 spells CASSYGPNYGYTF. The CDR3 DNA is TGTGCCAGCAGTTACGGACCCAACTATGGCTACACCTTC.

This rearrangement joins TRBV7-6 to TRBJ2-3; TRBD2 aligns across 12 bases. The CDR3 is 15 residues long. Germline lookup yields CDR1 SGHVS and CDR2 FNYEAQ. V shed 4 bases and J 3 bases; nucleotides not matched to a gene: 2. The CDR3: CASSSSGRDTDTQYF. The CDR3 nucleotides read TGTGCCAGCAGCTCTAGCGGGAGGGATACAGATACGCAGTATTTT.

This clone came up a few times. A much larger clone differs from this one at a single base, so this may be a read error. In the same sample, other DNA sequences code for this CDR3. J is TRBJ1-1 and V is TRBV9; D gene ambiguous. The CDR3 has 13 residues. Germline CDR1 is SGDLS and CDR2 is YYNGEE. V was trimmed by 0 bases and J by 1 base, leaving 4 bases between them. The CDR3, as DNA: TGTGCCAGCAGCGTAGAGGGGAACACTGAAGCTTTCTTT. Its protein is CASSVEGNTEAFF.

This chain connects TRBV28 to TRBJ2-1; TRBD2 aligns across 11 bases. The CDR3 is 20 amino acids. CDR1 and CDR2 from the germline V gene are MDHEN and SYDVKM. Trimming cost V 2 bases and J 7 bases; bases outside gene matches: 19. The CDR3 protein is CASSLGLKLAGALPDNEQFF. CDR3 coding DNA: TGTGCCAGCAGTTTAGGGCTAAAACTAGCGGGGGCCCTTCCAGATAATGAGCAGTTCTTC.

This CDR3 reads CASSLLGGTGELFF. CDR3 DNA sequence: TGTGCCAGCAGTTTATTAGGGGGCACCGGGGAGCTGTTTTTT. V usage is TRBV28 and J usage is TRBJ2-2; D is perhaps TRBD1 (6 bases). Germline CDR1 is MDHEN and CDR2 is SYDVKM. The V gene lost 1 base and the J gene lost 4 bases, with 7 bases spanning the gap. The CDR3 covers 14 residues.

This chain links TRBV15 with TRBJ1-2, with a possible D match to TRBD1 (5 bases). V dropped 5 bases and J dropped 4 bases, with 11 bases sitting between them. The length of the CDR3 is 13 residues. The germline V gene has CDR1 LNHNV and CDR2 YYDKDF (reference sequence). The CDR3 region has the DNA TGTGCCACCAGCGGCGGGACGTCCTATGGCTACACCTTC. Translating it yields CATSGGTSYGYTF.

The sample holds a few counts of this clone. The chain employs TRBV19 and TRBJ1-1; 9 bases map to TRBD1. Germline V gives CDR1 LNHDA, CDR2 SQIVND (reference sequence). This CDR3 spans 17 amino acids. V lost 3 bases to trimming and J lost 6 bases; unmatched junction nucleotides: 14. In DNA, the CDR3 is TGTGCCAGTAGTATTTTCTTTCCCCCGGACAGGGGCCCTGAAGCTTTCTTT. Translated: CASSIFFPPDRGPEAFF.

The chain uses TRBV29-1 and TRBJ2-7, with 9 bases aligning to TRBD2. The CDR3 has 14 amino acids. CDR1 and CDR2 from the germline V gene are SQVTM and ANQGSEA. With V trimmed by 1 base and J by 0 bases, 1 base remained unmatched. CDR3 sequence: CSVEGLAASYEQYF. DNA for the CDR3: TGCAGCGTTGAAGGACTAGCGGCCTCCTACGAGCAGTACTTC.

Concerning this clone: The sample holds other DNA sequences that translate to the same CDR3. The rearrangement joins TRBV27 to TRBJ2-7; TRBD1 might be the D (6 bases). Germline V CDR1 and CDR2: MNHEY, SMNVEV (reference sequence). V shed 2 bases and J shed 1 base, with 6 bases lying between them. The CDR3 has 13 residues. This CDR3 is CASSLGQSYEQYF. DNA of the CDR3: TGTGCCAGCAGTTTAGGACAGTCCTACGAGCAGTACTTC.

V is TRBV28 and J is TRBJ2-2; D call uncertain. CDR3 length: 13 amino acids. Germline V gene data show CDR1 as MDHEN and CDR2 as SYDVKM. V lost 3 bases and J 6 bases, leaving 8 bases between the germline ends. The CDR3 loop reads CASSFTESGELFF. The CDR3 DNA reads as TGTGCCAGCAGTTTCACTGAGTCCGGGGAGCTGTTTTTT.

The CDR3 here is CASSGRGGSYEQYF. The CDR3 DNA sequence: TGTGCCAGCAGTGGGCGAGGGGGCTCCTACGAGCAGTACTTC. The V call is TRBV6-7, the J call TRBJ2-7, with a possible D match to TRBD1 (6 bases). TRBV6-7 is labeled an ORF, and its function is uncertain. Trimming pared 5 bases from V and 0 bases from J, leaving 11 bases between. This CDR3 is built from 14 residues.

Note on this clone: Distinct nucleotide sequences in the sample also encode this CDR3. This chain uses TRBV7-9 with TRBJ2-1; D gene unclear. Germline V gives CDR1 SEHNR, CDR2 FQNEAQ (reference sequence). The CDR3 length is 13 residues. The V and J ends lost 3 bases and 2 bases respectively, with 5 bases between them. CDR3 DNA: TGTGCCAGCAGCTTTGGTACCTACAATGAGCAGTTCTTC. Translation: CASSFGTYNEQFF.

This chain joins TRBV11-2 and TRBJ2-7, with D perhaps matching TRBD2 (6 bases). The CDR3 runs to 14 residues. Deletions cut 0 bases from V and 6 bases from J, with 12 bases between. The germline V gene encodes CDR1 SGHAT and CDR2 FQNNGV. The CDR3 reads CASSLEPAGFEQYF. In nucleotides, the CDR3 is TGTGCCAGCAGCTTAGAACCCGCGGGATTCGAGCAGTACTTC.

On this clone: Other nucleotide sequences in the sample specify the same CDR3. This chain links TRBV2 with TRBJ1-1; D is unclear. This CDR3 contains 13 residues. In germline, CDR1 is SNHLY, CDR2 FYNNEI. V was cut by 3 bases and J by 5 bases, with 10 bases left in between. CDR3 in amino acids: CASSERSGTEAFF. The CDR3 DNA is TGTGCCAGCAGTGAGCGATCAGGAACTGAAGCTTTCTTT.

This clone was picked up one time. This chain uses TRBV28 with TRBJ1-6; TRBD1 is a possible D gene (5 bases). Germline lookup yields CDR1 MDHEN and CDR2 SYDVKM. The V and J ends lost 2 bases and 0 bases respectively, with 11 bases between them. The CDR3 is 17 residues long. The chain's CDR3 is CASSLNRKSSYNSPLHF. CDR3 DNA: TGTGCCAGCAGTTTAAACAGGAAGAGCTCCTATAATTCACCCCTCCACTTT.